Listed here are 22 T cell receptor beta chains from one sample, sequenced in a study of Tregs in tolerant kidney transplant recipients. The assay was immunoSEQ multiplex PCR, and TCRdb's table has in-frame clones only and misses some. The sample shows hundreds of thousands of clones, about 80% of them seen only once. The sample was CD4+ T cells from blood. These receptors all stem from a human donor in good health.

This clone has more than one count but fewer than ten. Additional DNA sequences in this sample encode the identical CDR3. The chain combines TRBV2 with TRBJ1-2; 8 nucleotides agree with TRBD1. The CDR3 runs to 13 residues. The germline gives CDR1 SNHLY, CDR2 FYNNEI. The V gene end was trimmed by 5 bases and the J gene end by 3 bases; junction bases not matched to a gene: 2. CDR3 sequence reads: CASSLQGDYGYTF. The CDR3 DNA sequence: TGTGCCAGCAGTTTACAGGGGGACTATGGCTACACCTTC.

As for this clone: Other DNA variants within this sample encode the same CDR3. The chain joins TRBV6-5 to TRBJ1-2; D not certain. The CDR3 has 11 residues. The germline V gene has CDR1 MNHEY and CDR2 SVGAGI. V shed 3 bases and J shed 8 bases, with 7 bases lying between them. CDR3 sequence (DNA): TGTGCCAGCAGTTATAGAGGAGGCTACACCTTC. This sequence encodes CASSYRGGYTF.

This clone was observed a handful of times. J is TRBJ2-3 and V is TRBV18, with TRBD1 as a possible D gene (6 bases). The CDR3 extends over 14 amino acids. From germline, CDR1 is KGHSH and CDR2 LQKENI. Trimming stripped 4 bases from V and 4 bases from J, with 12 bases between. CDR3 region: CASSRRRGADTQYF. CDR3 sequence (DNA): TGTGCCAGCTCACGGCGCAGGGGCGCAGATACGCAGTATTTT.

The V gene is TRBV7-2, the J gene TRBJ2-7, with TRBD2 as a possible D gene (7 bases). CDR3 length: 14 residues. V was clipped by 0 bases and J by 6 bases, with 12 bases between them. Looked up from germline, CDR1 is SGHTA and CDR2 is FQGNSA. For the CDR3, the DNA is TGTGCCAGCAGCTTAGCGGGGGGGCTCCTCGAGCAGTACTTC. Protein sequence: CASSLAGGLLEQYF.

V usage is TRBV18 and J usage is TRBJ1-2; D unresolved. Germline V gene lookup returns CDR1 KGHSH and CDR2 LQKENI. The CDR3 length is 13 residues. Deletions cut 4 bases from V and 8 bases from J, with 14 bases between. The CDR3 bases are TGTGCCAGCTCACAGAGTCTTACCGAAGGCTACACCTTC. It is translated as CASSQSLTEGYTF.

The rearrangement uses TRBV10-2 and TRBJ1-1; D not certain. Trimming stripped 3 bases from V and 1 base from J, with 3 bases between. The CDR3 runs to 12 residues. CDR1 is WSHSY, CDR2 SAAADI, per germline. In DNA form, the CDR3 reads TGCGCCAGCAGTGAAGGGAACACTGAAGCTTTCTTT. Residues: CASSEGNTEAFF.

About this clone: The same CDR3 is also encoded by other DNA sequences in this sample. The genes are TRBV10-3 and TRBJ2-5; a possible D gene is TRBD2 (6 bases). Germline V gene data show CDR1 as ENHRY and CDR2 as SYGVKD. This CDR3 comprises 13 residues. Between the trimmed V and J ends, which lost 9 bases and 3 bases, there was a span of 14 bases. CDR3 amino acids: CAISVGLEETQYF. CDR3 nucleotide sequence: TGTGCCATTAGCGTGGGACTTGAAGAGACCCAGTACTTC.

CDR3 in DNA: TGTGCCAGCAGCGATGGGGGGGGACACCGCTCCTACGAGCAGTACTTC. Amino acids: CASSDGGGHRSYEQYF. This chain connects TRBV2 to TRBJ2-7, with a tentative D call TRBD2 (7 bases). V lost 6 bases, J lost 0 bases, and 18 bases lay in between. Looked up from germline, CDR1 is SNHLY and CDR2 is FYNNEI. CDR3 length: 16 amino acids.

This chain uses TRBV7-3 with TRBJ2-2; TRBD1 agrees at 11 bases. CDR1 is SGHTA, CDR2 FQGTGA, per germline. V was clipped by 5 bases and J by 0 bases; unmatched bases: 5. The CDR3 contains 17 residues. In nucleotides, the CDR3 is TGTGCCAGCAGCCATGGACAGGGGGCCGCGAACACCGGGGAGCTGTTTTTT. Its translation: CASSHGQGAANTGELFF.

In this sample, this clone turned up once. The genes are TRBV19 and TRBJ1-2, with a possible D match to TRBD1 (6 bases). The CDR3 is 15 amino acids. The V gene's germline CDR1 is LNHDA and CDR2 SQIVND (reference sequence). Trimming removed 7 bases from V and 2 bases from J, with 17 bases in between. The CDR3 loop reads CASTPLAGANYGYTF. Here the CDR3 DNA reads TGTGCCAGTACCCCCCTGGCAGGGGCAAACTATGGCTACACCTTC.

The gene calls are TRBV30 and TRBJ2-3; the D gene is possibly TRBD2 (5 bases). The V gene's germline CDR1 is GTSNPN and CDR2 SVGIG (reference sequence). V gave up 4 bases and J gave up 5 bases, with 7 bases separating them. The CDR3 is 11 amino acids. The CDR3 DNA follows: TGTGCCTGGAACCGGGAAGATACGCAGTATTTT. Translation gives CAWNREDTQYF. The full variable domain, in which reference TRBV30 and TRBJ2-3 provide the parts outside the CDR3, is SQTIHQWPATLVQPVGSPLSLECTVEGTSNPNLYWYRQAAGRGLQLLFYSVGIGQISSEVPQNLSASRPQDRQFILSSKKLLLSDSGFYLCAWNREDTQYFGPGTRLTVL.

V and J are TRBV7-8 and TRBJ2-5, with D unclear. Trimming left V 7 bases short and J 5 bases short, with 32 bases between. Germline CDR1 and CDR2: SGHVS and FQNEAQ. There are 19 residues in the CDR3. The CDR3 sequence: CASTPLGKSRVPTRETQYF. The CDR3, as DNA: TGTGCCAGCACCCCCCTAGGGAAGAGTCGTGTCCCCACAAGGGAGACCCAGTACTTC.

The rearrangement uses TRBV6-5 and TRBJ2-1; D gene unclear. CDR3 size: 15 residues. Trimming took off 0 bases at V and 3 bases at J, with 9 bases between the two ends. Germline values: CDR1 MNHEY, CDR2 SVGAGI. CDR3 sequence (DNA): TGTGCCAGCAGTTACTCGAGTTGGAGCTACAATGAGCAGTTCTTC. Translating it yields CASSYSSWSYNEQFF.

This clone was seen a handful of times. V and J are TRBV5-1 and TRBJ2-5, with D unclear. The CDR3 contains 14 residues. Deletions cut 0 bases from V and 1 base from J, with 7 bases between. In germline, CDR1 is SGHRS, CDR2 YFSETQ. Written as DNA, the CDR3 is TGCGCCAGCAGCTTGGGGACCTTCCAAGAGACCCAGTACTTC. It encodes CASSLGTFQETQYF.

This rearrangement joins TRBV7-9 to TRBJ2-3, with TRBD2 matching 14 bases. Trimming at V came to 5 bases and at J to 4 bases, leaving 11 bases not matched to a gene. This CDR3 is 18 amino acids long. Germline values: CDR1 SEHNR, CDR2 FQNEAQ (reference sequence). CDR3 residues: CASSPYGLAGGSADTQYF. In nucleotides, the CDR3 is TGTGCCAGCAGCCCGTATGGACTAGCGGGAGGTAGCGCAGATACGCAGTATTTT. The full variable domain, rest sourced from reference TRBV7-9 and TRBJ2-3, is DTGVSQNPRHKITKRGQNVTFRCDPISEHNRLYWYRQTLGQGPEFLTYFQNEAQLEKSRLLSDRFSAERPKGSFSTLEIQRTEQGDSAMYLCASSPYGLAGGSADTQYFGPGTRLTVL.

The rearrangement uses TRBV5-6 and TRBJ2-2; D unresolved. Trimming took 1 base from V and 4 from J, leaving 14 bases between them. Germline V gene sequence: CDR1 SGHDT, CDR2 YYEEEE. This CDR3 has 16 residues. CDR3 amino acids: CASSLRSRPLTGELFF. Written as DNA, the CDR3 is TGTGCCAGCAGCTTGAGGTCTAGACCCCTCACCGGGGAGCTGTTTTTT. The full variable domain, its missing parts supplied by reference TRBV5-6 and TRBJ2-2, is DAGVTQSPTHLIKTRGQQVTLRCSPKSGHDTVSWYQQALGQGPQFIFQYYEEEERQRGNFPDRFSGHQFPNYSSELNVNALLLGDSALYLCASSLRSRPLTGELFFGEGSRLTVL.

The chain has TRBV7-9 and TRBJ2-2; perhaps TRBD1 as D (6 bases). Germline V lookup: CDR1 SEHNR, CDR2 FQNEAQ (reference sequence). The CDR3 length is 15 residues. The germline V and J ends were trimmed by 3 bases and 1 base, with 9 bases remaining between them. The CDR3 protein is CASSFGTLNTGELFF. For the CDR3, the DNA is TGTGCCAGCAGCTTCGGGACATTGAACACCGGGGAGCTGTTTTTT.

This clone was recorded only once. The CDR3 DNA sequence: TGTGCCAGCAGCTTAGCACCGGGGATTTCCACGGGGCCACACACAGATACGCAGTATTTT. It encodes CASSLAPGISTGPHTDTQYF. The V gene is TRBV7-8, the J gene TRBJ2-3; the D call may be TRBD1 or TRBD2 (5 bases each). Per germline, CDR1 SGHVS and CDR2 FQNEAQ. CDR3 length equals 20 residues. V was pared by 0 bases and J by 2 bases, with 24 bases between. Combining the CDR3 with reference TRBV7-8 and TRBJ2-3 gives the whole variable domain GAGVSQSPRYKVAKRGQDVALRCDPISGHVSLFWYQQALGQGPEFLTYFQNEAQLDKSGLPSDRFFAERPEGSVSTLKIQRTQQEDSAVYLCASSLAPGISTGPHTDTQYFGPGTRLTVL.

This clone was detected only once. The chain has TRBV5-4 and TRBJ2-2; TRBD1 agrees at 10 bases. The ends lost 2 bases at V and 7 bases at J; junction bases unmatched: 5. This CDR3 contains 15 residues. CDR1 and CDR2 from the germline V gene are SGHNT and YYREEE (reference sequence). The CDR3 DNA reads as TGTGCCAGCAGCTTAAAGACAGGGGGCGGCGGGGAGCTGTTTTTT. The encoded protein is CASSLKTGGGGELFF.

The rearrangement links TRBV4-2 to TRBJ1-5, with 9 bases lining up with TRBD1. The V gene end was trimmed by 2 bases and the J gene end by 7 bases; junction bases not matched to a gene: 6. CDR3 length: 15 residues. The germline gives CDR1 LGHNA, CDR2 YNFKEQ. This chain's CDR3 is CASSQRGQGGQPQHF. The CDR3 region has the DNA TGTGCCAGCAGCCAAAGGGGACAGGGAGGGCAGCCCCAGCATTTT.

The rearrangement links TRBV18 to TRBJ2-2, with D uncertain. Trimming took 7 bases from V and 4 from J, leaving 16 bases between them. In germline, CDR1 is KGHSH, CDR2 LQKENI. The CDR3 length is 15 residues. CDR3 region: CASLPSPSATGELFF. The CDR3 DNA reads TGTGCCAGCTTGCCAAGTCCGAGCGCCACCGGGGAGCTGTTTTTT.

This chain links TRBV2 with TRBJ1-5; a weak D match, TRBD1 (6 bases). V lost 7 bases and J 1 base, leaving 20 bases between the germline ends. The germline gives CDR1 SNHLY, CDR2 FYNNEI. CDR3 length: 17 residues. This CDR3 reads CASTPIGGGESNQPQHF. For the CDR3, the DNA is TGTGCCAGCACTCCGATAGGGGGAGGTGAGAGCAATCAGCCCCAGCATTTT.